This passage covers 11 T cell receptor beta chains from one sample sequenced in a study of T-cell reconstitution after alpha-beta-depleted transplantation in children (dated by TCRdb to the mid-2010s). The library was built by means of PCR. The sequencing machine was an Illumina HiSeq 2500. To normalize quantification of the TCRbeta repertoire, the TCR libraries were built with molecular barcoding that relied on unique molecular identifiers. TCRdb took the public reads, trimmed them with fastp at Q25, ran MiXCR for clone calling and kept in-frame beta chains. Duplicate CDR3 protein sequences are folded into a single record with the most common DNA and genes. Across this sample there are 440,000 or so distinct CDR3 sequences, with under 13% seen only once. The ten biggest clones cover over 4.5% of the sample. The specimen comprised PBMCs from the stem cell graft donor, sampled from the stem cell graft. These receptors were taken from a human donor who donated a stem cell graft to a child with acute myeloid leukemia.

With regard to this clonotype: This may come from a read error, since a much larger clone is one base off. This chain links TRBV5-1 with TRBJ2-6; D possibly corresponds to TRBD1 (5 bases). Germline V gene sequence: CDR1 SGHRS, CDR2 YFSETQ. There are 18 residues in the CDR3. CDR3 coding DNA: TGCGCCAGCAGCTCCGGAGAGGACGGGTTCTCTGGGGCCAACGGCCTGACTTTC. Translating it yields CASSSGEDGFSGANGLTF. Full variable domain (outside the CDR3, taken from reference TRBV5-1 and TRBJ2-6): KAGVTQTPRYLIKTRGQQVTLSCSPISGHRSVSWYQQTPGQGLQFLFEYFSETQRNKGNFPGRFSGRQFSNSRSEMNVSTLELGDSALYLCASSSGEDGFSGANGLTFGAGSRLTVL.

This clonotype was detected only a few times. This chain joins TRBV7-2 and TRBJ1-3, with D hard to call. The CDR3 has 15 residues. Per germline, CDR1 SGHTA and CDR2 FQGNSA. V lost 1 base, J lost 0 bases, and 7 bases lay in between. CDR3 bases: TGTGCCAGCAGCTTAGTTTGGGACTCTGGAAACACCATATATTTT. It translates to CASSLVWDSGNTIYF.

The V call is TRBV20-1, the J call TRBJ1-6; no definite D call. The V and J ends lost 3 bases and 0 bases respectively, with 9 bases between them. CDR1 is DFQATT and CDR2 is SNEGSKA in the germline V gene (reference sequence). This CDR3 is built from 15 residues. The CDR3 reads CSASPGSSYNSPLHF. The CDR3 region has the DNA TGCAGTGCTAGTCCGGGGAGCTCCTATAATTCACCCCTCCACTTT.

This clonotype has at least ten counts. The CDR3 protein is CSARDTASGGWETQYF. The CDR3 bases are TGCAGTGCTAGAGATACGGCTAGCGGAGGGTGGGAGACCCAGTACTTC. The rearrangement joins TRBV20-1 to TRBJ2-5, with TRBD2 identical over 7 bases. Per germline, CDR1 DFQATT and CDR2 SNEGSKA (reference sequence). The junction had 12 bases not matched to a gene; V was cut back by 0 bases and J by 5 bases. This CDR3 spans 16 amino acids.

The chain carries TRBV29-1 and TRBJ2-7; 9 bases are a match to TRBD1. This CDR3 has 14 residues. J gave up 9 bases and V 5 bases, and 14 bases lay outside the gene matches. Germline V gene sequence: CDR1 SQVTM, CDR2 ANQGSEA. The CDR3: CSVYPGQGRTGQYF. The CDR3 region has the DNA TGCAGCGTTTACCCGGGACAGGGTCGTACGGGGCAGTACTTC.

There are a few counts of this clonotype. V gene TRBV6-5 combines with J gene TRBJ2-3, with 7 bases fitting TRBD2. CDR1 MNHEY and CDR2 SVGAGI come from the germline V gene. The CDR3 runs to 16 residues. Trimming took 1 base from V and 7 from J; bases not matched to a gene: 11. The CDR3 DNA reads TGTGCCAGCAGTTACTTCCCCAGCGGGGCCCACTATACGCAGTATTTT. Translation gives CASSYFPSGAHYTQYF.

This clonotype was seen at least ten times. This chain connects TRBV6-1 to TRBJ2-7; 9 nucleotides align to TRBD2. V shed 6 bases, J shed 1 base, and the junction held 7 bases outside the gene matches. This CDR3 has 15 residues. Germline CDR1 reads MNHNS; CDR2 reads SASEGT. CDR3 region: CASSQLAGGSYEQYF. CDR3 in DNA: TGTGCCAGCAGCCAACTAGCGGGTGGTTCCTACGAGCAGTACTTC.

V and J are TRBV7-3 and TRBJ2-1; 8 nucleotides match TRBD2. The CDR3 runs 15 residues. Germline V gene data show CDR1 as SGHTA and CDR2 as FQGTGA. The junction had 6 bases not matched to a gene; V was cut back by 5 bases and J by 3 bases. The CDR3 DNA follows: TGTGCCAGCAGCCCCAGCGGGAGCCACTACAATGAGCAGTTCTTC. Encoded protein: CASSPSGSHYNEQFF.

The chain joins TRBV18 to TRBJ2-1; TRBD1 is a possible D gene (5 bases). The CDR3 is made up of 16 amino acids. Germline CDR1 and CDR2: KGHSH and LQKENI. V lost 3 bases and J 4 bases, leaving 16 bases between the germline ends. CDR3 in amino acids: CASSPGFTTEYNEQFF. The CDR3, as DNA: TGTGCCAGCTCACCGGGGTTTACGACAGAATACAATGAGCAGTTCTTC.

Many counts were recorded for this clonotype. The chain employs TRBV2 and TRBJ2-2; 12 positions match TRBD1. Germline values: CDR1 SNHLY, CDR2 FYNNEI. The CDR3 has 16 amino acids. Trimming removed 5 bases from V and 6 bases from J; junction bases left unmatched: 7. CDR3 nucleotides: TGTGCCAGCAGTCATCCGGGACAGGGGGCTCCCGGGGAGCTGTTTTTT. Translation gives CASSHPGQGAPGELFF.

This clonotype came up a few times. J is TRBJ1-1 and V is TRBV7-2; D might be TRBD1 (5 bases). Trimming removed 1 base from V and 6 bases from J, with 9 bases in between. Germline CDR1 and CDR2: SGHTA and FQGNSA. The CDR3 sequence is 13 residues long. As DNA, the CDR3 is TGTGCCAGCAGCTTAGGGGGGGGATCTGAAGCTTTCTTT. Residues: CASSLGGGSEAFF.